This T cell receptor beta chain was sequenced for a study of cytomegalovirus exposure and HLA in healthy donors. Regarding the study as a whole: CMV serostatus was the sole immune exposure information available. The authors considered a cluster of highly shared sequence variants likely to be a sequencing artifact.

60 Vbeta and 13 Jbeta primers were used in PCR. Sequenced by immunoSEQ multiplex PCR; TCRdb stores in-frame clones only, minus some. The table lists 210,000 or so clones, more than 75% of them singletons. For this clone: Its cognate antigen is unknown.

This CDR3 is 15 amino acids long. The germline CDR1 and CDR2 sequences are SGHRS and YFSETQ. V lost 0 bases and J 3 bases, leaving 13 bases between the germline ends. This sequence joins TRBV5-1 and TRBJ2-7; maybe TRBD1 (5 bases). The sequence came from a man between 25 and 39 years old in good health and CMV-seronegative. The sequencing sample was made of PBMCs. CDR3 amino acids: CASSLVSGQNYEQYF. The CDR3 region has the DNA TGCGCCAGCAGCTTGGTTTCAGGGCAGAACTACGAGCAGTACTTC.